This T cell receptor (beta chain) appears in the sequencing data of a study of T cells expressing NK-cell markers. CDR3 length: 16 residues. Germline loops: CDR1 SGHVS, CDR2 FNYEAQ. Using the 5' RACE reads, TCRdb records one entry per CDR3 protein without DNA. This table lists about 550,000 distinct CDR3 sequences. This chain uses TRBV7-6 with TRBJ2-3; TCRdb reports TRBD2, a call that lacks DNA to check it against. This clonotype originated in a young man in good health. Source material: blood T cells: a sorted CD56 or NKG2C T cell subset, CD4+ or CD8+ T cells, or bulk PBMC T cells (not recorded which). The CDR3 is CASSPSPLAGADTQYF.